Listed below are T cell receptor beta chains from one sample, sequenced in a study of cytomegalovirus exposure and HLA in healthy donors. This table comes from immunoSEQ multiplex PCR, and its TCRdb copy is limited to in-frame clones, with some not included. This table has around 200,000 clones, approximately 80% appearing once. Sequences were obtained from PBMCs. These receptors came from a girl aged 2 to 9 in good health and CMV-seropositive. Both conserved end residues are part of each CDR3. Each record gives: clone size, J gene, V gene, CDR3 protein. The size entry is marked missing in some rows and otherwise reads once, few, many or a size class.

abundance: NA; j_gene: TRBJ1-2; v_gene: TRBV14; CDR3aa: CASSHSRGIQGTDGYTF
abundance: NA; j_gene: TRBJ1-2; v_gene: TRBV2; CDR3aa: CASSARTGTIGGYTF
abundance: NA; j_gene: TRBJ2-1; v_gene: TRBV2; CDR3aa: CASSDYLGGLTYNEQFF
abundance: NA; j_gene: TRBJ1-4; v_gene: TRBV2; CDR3aa: CASSVGRQNEKLFF
abundance: NA; j_gene: TRBJ1-5; v_gene: TRBV29-1; CDR3aa: CSAFTGVPNQPQHF
abundance: NA; j_gene: TRBJ2-6; v_gene: TRBV30; CDR3aa: CAWSVRDYTSSGANVLTF
abundance: NA; j_gene: TRBJ1-1; v_gene: TRBV10-3; CDR3aa: CAISEGGDGPEAFF
abundance: NA; j_gene: TRBJ1-1; v_gene: TRBV4-2; CDR3aa: CASSQDPGGNTEAFF
abundance: NA; j_gene: TRBJ2-7; v_gene: TRBV28; CDR3aa: CASSLWQGGSYEQYF
abundance: once; j_gene: TRBJ2-3; v_gene: TRBV10-3; CDR3aa: CAISEPTSGSPDTQYF
abundance: NA; j_gene: TRBJ1-4; v_gene: TRBV28; CDR3aa: CASSPGGREKLFF
abundance: NA; j_gene: TRBJ2-7; v_gene: TRBV11-2; CDR3aa: CASSLVLGRGPFEQYF
abundance: NA; j_gene: TRBJ2-6; v_gene: TRBV19; CDR3aa: CATRVSSGANVLTF
abundance: NA; j_gene: TRBJ2-7; v_gene: TRBV5-4; CDR3aa: CASRSGISYEQYF
abundance: NA; j_gene: TRBJ1-1; v_gene: TRBV25-1; CDR3aa: CASKNYRESSQAFF
abundance: NA; j_gene: TRBJ1-3; v_gene: TRBV30; CDR3aa: CAWSVSDRGNTIYF
abundance: NA; j_gene: TRBJ1-2; v_gene: TRBV6-1; CDR3aa: CASRPTLANYGYPF
abundance: NA; j_gene: TRBJ1-1; v_gene: TRBV2; CDR3aa: CATQRDGTEAFF
abundance: NA; j_gene: TRBJ2-2; v_gene: TRBV7-7; CDR3aa: CASSPNPGQGAGELFF
abundance: NA; j_gene: TRBJ1-3; v_gene: TRBV6-4; CDR3aa: CASSDSIGGNPGNTIYF
abundance: NA; j_gene: TRBJ1-1; v_gene: TRBV25-1; CDR3aa: CASSSMNTEAFF
abundance: NA; j_gene: TRBJ1-5; v_gene: TRBV6-1; CDR3aa: CASSKGVESNQPQHF
abundance: NA; j_gene: TRBJ1-1; v_gene: TRBV11-3; CDR3aa: CASSATQVDGAFF
abundance: NA; j_gene: TRBJ2-1; v_gene: TRBV13; CDR3aa: CASSLWEGPNEQFF
abundance: NA; j_gene: TRBJ1-2; v_gene: TRBV28; CDR3aa: CASTRADRIGYTF
abundance: NA; j_gene: TRBJ1-1; v_gene: TRBV2; CDR3aa: CASSESGYTEAFF
abundance: NA; j_gene: TRBJ2-3; v_gene: TRBV6-6; CDR3aa: CASSQQVADTQYF
abundance: NA; j_gene: TRBJ1-1; v_gene: TRBV5-1; CDR3aa: CASSSKRTVVGTEAFF
abundance: few; j_gene: TRBJ1-1; v_gene: TRBV30; CDR3aa: CAWETGGTEAFF
abundance: once; j_gene: TRBJ2-3; v_gene: TRBV7-3; CDR3aa: CASSLTSGGAGDTQYF
abundance: NA; j_gene: TRBJ1-1; v_gene: TRBV28; CDR3aa: CASSLHEDRAGKAFF
abundance: NA; j_gene: TRBJ1-2; v_gene: TRBV5-1; CDR3aa: CASRTGGEITYGYTF
abundance: NA; j_gene: NA; v_gene: TRBV2; CDR3aa: CASSVQGTYEQYF
abundance: NA; j_gene: TRBJ2-3; v_gene: TRBV6-1; CDR3aa: CASNPTGAFTDTQYF
abundance: NA; j_gene: TRBJ2-6; v_gene: TRBV5-1; CDR3aa: CASSFQILSGANVLTF
abundance: NA; j_gene: TRBJ2-1; v_gene: TRBV30; CDR3aa: CAWSVKVGQGINEQFF
abundance: once; j_gene: TRBJ2-7; v_gene: TRBV9; CDR3aa: CASSTGGSSGYEQYF
abundance: NA; j_gene: TRBJ1-6; v_gene: TRBV6-5; CDR3aa: CASSTTGRSPLHF
abundance: few; j_gene: TRBJ1-2; v_gene: TRBV7-9; CDR3aa: CASSLAQGLGYTF